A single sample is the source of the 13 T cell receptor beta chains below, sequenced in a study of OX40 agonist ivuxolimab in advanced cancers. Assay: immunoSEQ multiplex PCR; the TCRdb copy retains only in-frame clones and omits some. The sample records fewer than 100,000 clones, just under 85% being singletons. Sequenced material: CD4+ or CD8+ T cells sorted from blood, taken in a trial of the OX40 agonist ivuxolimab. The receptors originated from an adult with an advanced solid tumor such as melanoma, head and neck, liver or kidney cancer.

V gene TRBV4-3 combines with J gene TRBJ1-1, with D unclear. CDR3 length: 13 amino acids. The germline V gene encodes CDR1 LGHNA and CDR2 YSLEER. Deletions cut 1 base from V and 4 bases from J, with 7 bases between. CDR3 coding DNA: TGCGCCAGCAGCCAAGTACCCCGCACTGAAGCTTTCTTT. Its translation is CASSQVPRTEAFF.

As DNA, the CDR3 is TGCGCCAGCAGCCAACAGACCGATAACACCGGGGAGCTGTTTTTT. Amino acids: CASSQQTDNTGELFF. The chain uses TRBV4-3 and TRBJ2-2, with D unresolved. The CDR3 totals 15 residues. The ends were cut back, 2 bases at V and 2 bases at J, with 9 bases in the middle. In germline, CDR1 is LGHNA, CDR2 YSLEER.

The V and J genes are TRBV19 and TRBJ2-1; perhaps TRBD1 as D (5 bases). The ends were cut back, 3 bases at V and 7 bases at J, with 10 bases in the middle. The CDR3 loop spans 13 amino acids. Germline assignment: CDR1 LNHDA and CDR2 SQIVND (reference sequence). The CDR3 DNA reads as TGTGCCAGTAGTATTCAGGGTCGGAATGAGCAGTTCTTC. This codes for CASSIQGRNEQFF.

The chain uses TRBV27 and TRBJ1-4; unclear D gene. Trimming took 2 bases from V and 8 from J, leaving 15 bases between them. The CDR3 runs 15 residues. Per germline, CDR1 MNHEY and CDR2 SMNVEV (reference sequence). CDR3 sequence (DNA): TGTGCCAGCAGTTTAGGCGGCGAGGTACGGGAAAAACTGTTTTTT. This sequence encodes CASSLGGEVREKLFF.

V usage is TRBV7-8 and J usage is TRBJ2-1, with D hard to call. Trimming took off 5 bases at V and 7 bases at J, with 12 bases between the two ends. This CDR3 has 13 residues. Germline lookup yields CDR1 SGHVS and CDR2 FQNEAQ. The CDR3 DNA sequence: TGTGCCAGCAGCCACACAAGGGATAATGAGCAGTTCTTC. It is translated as CASSHTRDNEQFF.

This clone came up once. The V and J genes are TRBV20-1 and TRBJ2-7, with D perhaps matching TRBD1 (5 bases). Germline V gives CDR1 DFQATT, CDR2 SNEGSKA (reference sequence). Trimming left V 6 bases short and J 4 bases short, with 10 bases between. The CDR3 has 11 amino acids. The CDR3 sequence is CSASQGYEQYF. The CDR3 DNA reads TGCAGTGCCTCGCAGGGTTACGAGCAGTACTTC.

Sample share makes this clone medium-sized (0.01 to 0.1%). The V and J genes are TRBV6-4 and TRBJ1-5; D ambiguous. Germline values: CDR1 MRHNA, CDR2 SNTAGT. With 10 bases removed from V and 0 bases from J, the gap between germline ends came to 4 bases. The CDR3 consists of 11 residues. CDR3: CATYSNQPQHF. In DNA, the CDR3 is TGTGCCACCTATAGCAATCAGCCCCAGCATTTT.

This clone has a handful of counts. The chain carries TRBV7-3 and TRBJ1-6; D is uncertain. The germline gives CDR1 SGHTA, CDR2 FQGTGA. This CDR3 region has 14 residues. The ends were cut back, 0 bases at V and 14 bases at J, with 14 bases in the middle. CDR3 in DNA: TGTGCCAGCAGCTTAACTCCAGGTGTGGGGTCCCTCCACTTT. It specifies CASSLTPGVGSLHF.

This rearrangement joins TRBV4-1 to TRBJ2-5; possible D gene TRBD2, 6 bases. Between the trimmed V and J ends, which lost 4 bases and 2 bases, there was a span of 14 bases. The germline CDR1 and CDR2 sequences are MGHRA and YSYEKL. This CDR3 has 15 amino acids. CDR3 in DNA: TGCGCCAGCAGCCCCCAGGCAGGAGGGCAAGAGACCCAGTACTTC. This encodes CASSPQAGGQETQYF.

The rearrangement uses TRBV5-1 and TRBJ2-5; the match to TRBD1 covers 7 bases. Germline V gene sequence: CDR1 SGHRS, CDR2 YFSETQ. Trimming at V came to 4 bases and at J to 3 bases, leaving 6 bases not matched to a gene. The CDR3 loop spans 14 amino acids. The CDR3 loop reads CASSMGQSKETQYF. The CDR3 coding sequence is TGCGCCAGCAGCATGGGACAGTCTAAAGAGACCCAGTACTTC.

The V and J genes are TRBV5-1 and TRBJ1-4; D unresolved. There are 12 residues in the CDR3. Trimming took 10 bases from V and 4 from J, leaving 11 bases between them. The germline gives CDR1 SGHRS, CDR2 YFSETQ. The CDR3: CASRGNNEKLFF. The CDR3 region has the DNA TGCGCCTCCCGCGGGAATAATGAAAAACTGTTTTTT.

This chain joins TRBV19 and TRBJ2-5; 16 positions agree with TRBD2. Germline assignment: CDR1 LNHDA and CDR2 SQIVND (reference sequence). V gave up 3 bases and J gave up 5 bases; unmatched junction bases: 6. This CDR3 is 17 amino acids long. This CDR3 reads CASSMGLAGGPRETQYF. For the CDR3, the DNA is TGTGCCAGTAGTATGGGACTAGCGGGAGGGCCGCGTGAGACCCAGTACTTC.

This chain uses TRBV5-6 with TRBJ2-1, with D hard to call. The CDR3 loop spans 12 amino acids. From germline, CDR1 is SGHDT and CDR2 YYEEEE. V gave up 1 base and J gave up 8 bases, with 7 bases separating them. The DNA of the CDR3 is TGTGCCAGCAGCTTGTCTTTATATGAGCAGTTCTTC. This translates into CASSLSLYEQFF.